This T cell receptor beta chain was identified in a study of T cells in Graves' hyperthyroidism and ophthalmopathy (dated by TCRdb to the late 2010s). With respect to the entire study: Peripheral blood samples were taken at the time of initial diagnosis, prior to any treatment. Prospective prediction of ophthalmopathy was tested in an independent validation cohort of approximately 19 hyperthyroidism patients and 15 to 17 patients who later progressed to ophthalmopathy. Following sampling, methimazole starting at 30 mg daily was given to hyperthyroidism patients, and high-dose intravenous methylprednisolone was given to ophthalmopathy patients. To identify TCR V-J signatures that set the groups apart, the researchers used a discovery cohort of 100 patients, made up of roughly 40 with Graves' ophthalmopathy and about 60 with stable Graves' hyperthyroidism. TCR Vbeta CDR3 sequencing of some 140 peripheral blood samples (over 40 ophthalmopathy, 75 or so hyperthyroidism and approximately 17 progressor patients) is reported in the paper. In more than 5 Graves' hyperthyroidism patients, the study also compared T-cell repertoires from thyroid tissue with T-cell repertoires from blood. The approximately 100 discovery patients were divided at random into training and test sets in a 7:3 ratio.

As to this clonotype: Its antigen is currently not known. No base quality values were provided; no much bigger clone lies one nucleotide off.

Stable Graves' hyperthyroidism was defined as no progression to ophthalmopathy during 18 months of follow-up. Hyperthyroidism patients were newly diagnosed, with disease duration under 2 months, and aged 18 to 65 years. Any patient with an uncontrolled infection, another autoimmune disease, pregnancy or lactation was excluded. Clinical symptoms, serum thyroxine and TRAb, thyroid ultrasound, and orbital computed tomography formed the basis for the diagnoses. PBMCs were separated from 7.5 to 10 ml of fresh peripheral blood using Ficoll-Paque density gradient centrifugation. Trizol reagent was used to extract total RNA, and RNA quality was then checked on an Agilent 2100 Bioanalyzer. CDR1 SGHTA and CDR2 FQGNSA are derived from the germline V gene. At the junction V is shortened by 5 bases and J by 4 bases; bases outside the gene matches: 5. The CDR3, cysteine through phenylalanine, is 14 amino acids long. Only the CDR3 DNA is retained, 42 bases long and in frame from the first base.

Amplification of TCR beta CDR3 regions was carried out from RNA transcripts. For the first round of RT-PCR on the TCR CDR3, the HTBI primer set was used together with the Qiagen OneStep RT-PCR kit. A second multiplex PCR round built the libraries, followed by size selection and purification. The libraries were sequenced on an Illumina HiSeq2000 using paired-end 100 bp reads. Processing in the source paper ran as follows. SOAPnuke was used to process the raw data, removing reads that contained adapters or uncalled bases, had a mean Phred below 15, or lacked an exact match to the constant primer or identifier. High-quality paired reads were merged with COPE v1.2.5, and unique nucleotide sequences were defined as clonotypes. MiTCR v1.1 was used to align clonotypes to the IMGT TRBV, TRBD and TRBJ reference segments. Only V-J combinations with frequency above 0.0001, covering 98% to 99.2% of repertoires, were analysed. The TCS score was defined as the ratio of F50 (clonal expansion) to E x V (chaos), calculated using BLOSUM62-based TCRdist between CDR3 peptides within each V-J. Welch's t-statistics and random forest reduced approximately 520 V-J features to 13, which were used in a naive Bayes classifier (R e1071). TCRdb reanalyzed the raw reads on its own, using fastp at Q25 for trimming and MiXCR for clone calling, and kept in-frame beta chains. Merged by CDR3 protein, the rows form single entries marked with the most common genes and DNA. What appears here as the V and J calls and clone size reflects TCRdb's work, not the paper's. This sample lists about 740,000 distinct CDR3 sequences; 13% to 15% were detected once. In total, the top ten clones hold about a tenth of the sample.

Results and caveats for the whole study, not just this receptor: No statistical method was used to fix the sample size in advance, and group allocation was not hidden from the investigators. Most expanded thyroid clonotypes (frequency above 0.001) were also detected in blood, a finding suggesting that blood repertoires may reflect thyroid immune responses. A model built on a 13 V-J signature distinguished ophthalmopathy from stable hyperthyroidism, reaching about 88% sensitivity and about 81% specificity in cross-validation and 80%/75% in testing. In validation, the model predicted progression to ophthalmopathy with 65% to 71% sensitivity and less than 75% specificity, a median of 6.5 months before onset.

The chain employs TRBV7-2 and TRBJ2-5, with 9 central nucleotides matching TRBD2. This receptor was taken from a woman under 30 with Graves' hyperthyroidism. What was sequenced was blood. CDR3 protein: CASSQSSGRETQYF. The DNA sequence is as follows: TGTGCCAGCAGCCAAAGTAGCGGGAGAGAGACCCAGTACTTC.